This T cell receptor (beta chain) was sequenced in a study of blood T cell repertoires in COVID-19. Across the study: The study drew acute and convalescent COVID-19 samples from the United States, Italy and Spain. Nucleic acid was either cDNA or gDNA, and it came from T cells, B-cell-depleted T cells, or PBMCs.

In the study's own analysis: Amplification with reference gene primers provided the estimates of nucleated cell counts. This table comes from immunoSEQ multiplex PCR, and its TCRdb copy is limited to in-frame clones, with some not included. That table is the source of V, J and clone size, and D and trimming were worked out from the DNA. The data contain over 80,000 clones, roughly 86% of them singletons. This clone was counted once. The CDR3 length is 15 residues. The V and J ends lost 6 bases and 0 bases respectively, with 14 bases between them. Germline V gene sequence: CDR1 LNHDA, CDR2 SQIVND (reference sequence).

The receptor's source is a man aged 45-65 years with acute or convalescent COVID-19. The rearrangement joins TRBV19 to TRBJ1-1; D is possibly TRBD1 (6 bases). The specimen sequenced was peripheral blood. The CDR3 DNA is TGTGCCAGTAGATCGGGGGGCGAGATGAACACTGAAGCTTTCTTT. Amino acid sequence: CASRSGGEMNTEAFF.